The T cell receptor beta chain described here comes from a study of blood T cell repertoires in COVID-19. The wider study: Sources were T cells, B-cell-depleted T cells, or PBMCs; the material itself was cDNA or gDNA.

The protocol was immunoSEQ multiplex PCR, while the TCRdb copy is restricted to in-frame clones and leaves out a portion. The sample lists about 190,000 clones; around 85% were seen once. Germline V CDR1 and CDR2: SGHVS, FQNEAQ. The CDR3 is 14 amino acids. After removal of 5 bases from V and 3 bases from J, the junction contained 4 bases not matched to a gene. The receptor comes from a woman aged 25 to 39 who had recovered from COVID-19. The gene calls are TRBV7-8 and TRBJ2-7, with 10 nucleotides matching TRBD2. The sample taken for sequencing was PBMCs or T cells enriched from blood (not recorded which). In DNA form, the CDR3 reads TGTGCCAGCAGCCCCGGGACTAGCGACTACGAGCAGTACTTC. It yields the protein CASSPGTSDYEQYF.